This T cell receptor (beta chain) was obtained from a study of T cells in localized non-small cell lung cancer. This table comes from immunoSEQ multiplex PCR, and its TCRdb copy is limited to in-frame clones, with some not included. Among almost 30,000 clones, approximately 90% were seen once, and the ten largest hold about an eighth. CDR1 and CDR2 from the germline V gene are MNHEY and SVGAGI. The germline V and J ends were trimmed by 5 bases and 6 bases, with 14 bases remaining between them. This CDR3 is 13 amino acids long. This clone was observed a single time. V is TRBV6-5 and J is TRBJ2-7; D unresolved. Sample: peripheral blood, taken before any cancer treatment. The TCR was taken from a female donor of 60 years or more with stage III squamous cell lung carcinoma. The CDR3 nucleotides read TGTGCCAGCAGTAGCCCCCAGGCCGTCGAGCAGTACTTC. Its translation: CASSSPQAVEQYF.